This T cell receptor (beta chain) was captured in a study of graft-versus-host responses after intestinal transplantation. Trimming cost V 5 bases and J 2 bases, with 6 bases left between them. From germline, CDR1 is SEHNR and CDR2 FQNEAQ (reference sequence). This CDR3 has 12 residues. Study results and caveats: Some GvH clones were seen earlier in gut or blood, suggesting intestinal origin.

A note on this clone: Its specificity is unknown.

Profiling relied on immunoSEQ multiplex PCR, and the TCRdb table lists in-frame clones only, not all of them. This table holds over 65,000 clones, approximately 90% found once. The sequencing used unstimulated CD8+ T cells sorted from spleen or lymph node cells, collected before transplant. The source of this sequence is a human donor who was the organ donor for an intestinal transplant. The chain has TRBV7-9 and TRBJ1-2, with D hard to call. Here the CDR3 reads CASSDMNYGYTF. The CDR3 DNA is TGTGCCAGCAGCGACATGAACTATGGCTACACCTTC.